This T cell receptor beta chain was profiled in a study of blood T cell repertoires in COVID-19. Overall study: Samples of COVID-19 (acute and convalescent) were obtained from the United States, Italy and Spain. T cells, B-cell-depleted T cells, or PBMCs supplied cDNA or gDNA.

Per the original methods: Quantification of nucleated cells was approximated via reference gene primer amplification. Repertoires were generated with immunoSEQ multiplex PCR, while TCRdb's copy carries only in-frame clones and drops some. V and J calls and clone size are as listed in that table; D and trimming were resolved from the DNA. The data contain 80,000 to 95,000 clones, roughly 80% of them seen just once; the ten biggest clones take up 16%. CDR3 length: 16 residues. This clonotype was obtained from a woman older than 75 with active or convalescent COVID-19. V gene TRBV21-1 combines with J gene TRBJ1-4; TRBD1, the D gene given by the table, was not confirmed from the DNA. TRBV21-1 is a recognized pseudogene. Sequenced sample: peripheral blood. The CDR3, as DNA: TGTGCCAGCAGCAAAGTACGGACAGGGGATAGGGAAAAACTGTTTTTT. Its protein product is CASSKVRTGDREKLFF.